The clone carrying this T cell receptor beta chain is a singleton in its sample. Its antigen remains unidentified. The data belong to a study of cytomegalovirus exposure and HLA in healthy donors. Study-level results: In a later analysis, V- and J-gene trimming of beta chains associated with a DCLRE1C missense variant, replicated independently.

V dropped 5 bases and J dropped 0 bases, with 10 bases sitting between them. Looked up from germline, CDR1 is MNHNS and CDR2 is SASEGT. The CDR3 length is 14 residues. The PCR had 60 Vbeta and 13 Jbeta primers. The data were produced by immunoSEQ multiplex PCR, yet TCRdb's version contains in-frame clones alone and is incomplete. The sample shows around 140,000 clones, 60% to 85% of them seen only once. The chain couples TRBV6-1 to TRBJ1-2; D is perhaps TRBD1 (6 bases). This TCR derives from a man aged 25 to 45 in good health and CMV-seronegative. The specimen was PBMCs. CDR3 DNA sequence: TGTGCCAGCAGTTTACAGGGAGCTAACTATGGCTACACCTTC. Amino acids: CASSLQGANYGYTF.